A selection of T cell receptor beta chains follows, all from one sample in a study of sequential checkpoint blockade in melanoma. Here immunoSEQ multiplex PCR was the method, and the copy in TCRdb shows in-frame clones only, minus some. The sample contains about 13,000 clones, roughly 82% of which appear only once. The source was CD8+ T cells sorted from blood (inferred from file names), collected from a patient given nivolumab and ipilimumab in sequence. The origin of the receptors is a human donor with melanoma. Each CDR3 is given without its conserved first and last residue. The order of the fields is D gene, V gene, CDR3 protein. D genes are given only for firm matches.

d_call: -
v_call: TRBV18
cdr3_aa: ASSPLEARRETQY

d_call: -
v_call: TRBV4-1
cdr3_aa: ASSQDRGDGETQY

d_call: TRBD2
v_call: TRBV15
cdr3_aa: ATGTSGKISYEQY

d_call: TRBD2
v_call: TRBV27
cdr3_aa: ASSRGGSHNEQF

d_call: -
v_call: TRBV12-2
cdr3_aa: ASRHPTGQWDTEAF

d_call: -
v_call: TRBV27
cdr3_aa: ASSFRDSYSGANVLT

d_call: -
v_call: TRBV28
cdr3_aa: ASSGVDTQY

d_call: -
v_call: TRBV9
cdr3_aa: ASSVAPFYEQY

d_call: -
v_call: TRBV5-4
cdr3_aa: ASGSPDMNTEAF

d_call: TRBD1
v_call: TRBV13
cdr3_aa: ASSHGTGGYEQY

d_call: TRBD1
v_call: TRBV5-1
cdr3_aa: ASSSFPTGGDEQY

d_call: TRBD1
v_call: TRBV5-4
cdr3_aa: ANTDRGRDGYT

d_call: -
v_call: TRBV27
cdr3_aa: ASSLSGHLTGELF

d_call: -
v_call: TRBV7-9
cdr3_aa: ASSPRDTFFEQY

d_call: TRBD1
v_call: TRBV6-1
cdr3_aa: ASNGQALEAF

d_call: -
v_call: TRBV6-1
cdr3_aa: ASSEALRGGSYNEQF

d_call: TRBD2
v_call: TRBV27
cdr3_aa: ASGLAGGPTDTQY

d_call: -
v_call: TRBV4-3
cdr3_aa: ASSQEGARADTQY

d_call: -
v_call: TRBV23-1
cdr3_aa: ASSQSGGYEQY

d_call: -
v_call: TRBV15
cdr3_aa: ATSRDLQPGKTQY

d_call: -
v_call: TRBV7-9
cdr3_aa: ASSSTVNYEQY

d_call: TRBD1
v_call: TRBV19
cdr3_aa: ASSLGTGGAYEQY

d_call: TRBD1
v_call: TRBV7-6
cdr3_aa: ASSPRDRGEKLF

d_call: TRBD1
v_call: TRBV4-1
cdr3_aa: ASSQSPRDRGSNQPQH

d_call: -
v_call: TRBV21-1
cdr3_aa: ASSAPGCNYEQY